The clone carrying this TCR beta chain was observed a few times. Each diagnosis was grounded in clinical symptoms, serum thyroxine and TRAb, thyroid ultrasound, and orbital computed tomography. Fresh 10 ml peripheral blood yielded PBMCs. V lost 2 bases, J lost 5 bases, and 7 bases stayed unmatched. CDR3 size: 15 residues. In germline, CDR1 is KGHSH, CDR2 LQKENI. RNA transcripts gave rise to amplified TCR beta CDR3 regions. RT-PCR in the first round (using the HTBI primer set) targeted the TCR CDR3. A single record per CDR3 protein comes from TCRdb applying MiXCR to the multiplex PCR reads. The table has over 450,000 distinct CDR3 sequences, approximately 15% seen once; the top ten hold around a sixth. The entry originates in a study of T cells in Graves' hyperthyroidism and ophthalmopathy.

Sequenced sample: blood. The V gene is TRBV18, the J gene TRBJ1-2; 8 bases agree with TRBD1. The source is a woman aged 18 to 35 with Graves' hyperthyroidism. The CDR3: CASSPETGVPYGYTF. The CDR3 bases are TGTGCCAGCTCACCAGAGACAGGGGTTCCGTATGGCTACACCTTC.